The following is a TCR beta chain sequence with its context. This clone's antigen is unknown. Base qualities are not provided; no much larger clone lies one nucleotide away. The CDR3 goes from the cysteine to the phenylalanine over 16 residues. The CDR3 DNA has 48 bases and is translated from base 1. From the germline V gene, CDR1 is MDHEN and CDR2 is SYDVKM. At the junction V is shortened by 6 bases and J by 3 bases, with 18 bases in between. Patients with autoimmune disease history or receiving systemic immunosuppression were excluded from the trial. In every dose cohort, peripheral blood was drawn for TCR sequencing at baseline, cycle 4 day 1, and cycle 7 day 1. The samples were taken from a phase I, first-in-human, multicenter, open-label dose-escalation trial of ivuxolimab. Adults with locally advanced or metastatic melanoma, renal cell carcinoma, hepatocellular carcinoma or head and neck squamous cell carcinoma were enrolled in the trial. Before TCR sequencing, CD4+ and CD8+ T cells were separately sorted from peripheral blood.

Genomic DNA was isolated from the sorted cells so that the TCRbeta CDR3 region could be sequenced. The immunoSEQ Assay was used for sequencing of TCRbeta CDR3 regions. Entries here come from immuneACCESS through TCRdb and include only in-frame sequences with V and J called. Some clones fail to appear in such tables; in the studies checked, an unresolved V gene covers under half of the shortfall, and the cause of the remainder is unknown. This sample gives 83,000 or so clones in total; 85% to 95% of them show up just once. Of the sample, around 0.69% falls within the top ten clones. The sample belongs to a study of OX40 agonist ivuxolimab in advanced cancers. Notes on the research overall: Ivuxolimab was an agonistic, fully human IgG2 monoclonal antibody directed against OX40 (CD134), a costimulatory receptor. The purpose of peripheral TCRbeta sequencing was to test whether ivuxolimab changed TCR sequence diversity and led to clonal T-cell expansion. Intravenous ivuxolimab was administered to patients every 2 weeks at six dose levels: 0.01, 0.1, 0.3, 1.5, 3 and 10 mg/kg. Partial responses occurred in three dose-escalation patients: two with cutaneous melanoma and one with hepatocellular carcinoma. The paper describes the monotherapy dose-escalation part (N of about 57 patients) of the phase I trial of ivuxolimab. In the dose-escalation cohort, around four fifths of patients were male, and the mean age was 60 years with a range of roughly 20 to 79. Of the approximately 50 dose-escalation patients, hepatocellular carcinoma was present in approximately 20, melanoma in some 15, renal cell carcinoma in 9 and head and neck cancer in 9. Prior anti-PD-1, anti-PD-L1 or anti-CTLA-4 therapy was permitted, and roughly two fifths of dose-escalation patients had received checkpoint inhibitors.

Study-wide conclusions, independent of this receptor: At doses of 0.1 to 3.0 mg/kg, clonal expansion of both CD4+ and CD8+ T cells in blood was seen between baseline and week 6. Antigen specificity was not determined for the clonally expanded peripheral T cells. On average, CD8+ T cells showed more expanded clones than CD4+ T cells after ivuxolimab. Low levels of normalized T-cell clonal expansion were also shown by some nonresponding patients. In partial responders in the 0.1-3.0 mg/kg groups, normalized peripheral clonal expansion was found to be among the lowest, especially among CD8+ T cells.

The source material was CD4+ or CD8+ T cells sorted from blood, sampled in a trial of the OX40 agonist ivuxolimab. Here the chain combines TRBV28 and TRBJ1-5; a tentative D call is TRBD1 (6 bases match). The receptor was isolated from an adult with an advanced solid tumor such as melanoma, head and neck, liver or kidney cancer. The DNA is TGTGCCAGCAGATGGGGGCATAATATCCCCAATCAGCCCCAGCATTTT. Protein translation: CASRWGHNIPNQPQHF.